This T cell receptor (beta chain) was documented in a study of blood T cell repertoires in COVID-19. The CDR3 runs to 16 residues. CDR1 and CDR2 from the germline V gene are MNHEY and SMNVEV (reference sequence). Germline trimming cut 5 bases from V and 3 bases from J; bases unmatched to any gene: 8. The method was immunoSEQ multiplex PCR; TCRdb's version includes in-frame clones alone and lacks a portion of them. The table includes a few hundred thousand clones, 70% to 90% detected once. This TCR was sampled from a woman in her twenties or thirties who had recovered from COVID-19. This chain uses TRBV27 with TRBJ1-1, with 11 nucleotides matching TRBD1. Sequenced material: PBMCs or T cells enriched from blood (not recorded which). The CDR3 DNA reads as TGTGCCAGCAGTGGAGCTCCGGGACAGGGGGACACTGAAGCTTTCTTT. It translates to CASSGAPGQGDTEAFF.